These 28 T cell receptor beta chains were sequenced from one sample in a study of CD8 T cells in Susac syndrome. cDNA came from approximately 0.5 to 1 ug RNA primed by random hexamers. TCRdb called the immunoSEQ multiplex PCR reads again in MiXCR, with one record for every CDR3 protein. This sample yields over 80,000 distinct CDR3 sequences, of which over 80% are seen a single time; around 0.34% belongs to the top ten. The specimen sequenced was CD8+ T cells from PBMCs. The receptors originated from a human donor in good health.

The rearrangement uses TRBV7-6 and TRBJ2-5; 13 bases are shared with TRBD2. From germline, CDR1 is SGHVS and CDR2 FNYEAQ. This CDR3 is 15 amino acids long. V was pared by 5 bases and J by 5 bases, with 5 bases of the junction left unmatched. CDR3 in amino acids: CASSLGLAGVETQYF. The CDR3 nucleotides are TGTGCCAGCAGCCTCGGACTAGCGGGGGTGGAGACCCAGTACTTC.

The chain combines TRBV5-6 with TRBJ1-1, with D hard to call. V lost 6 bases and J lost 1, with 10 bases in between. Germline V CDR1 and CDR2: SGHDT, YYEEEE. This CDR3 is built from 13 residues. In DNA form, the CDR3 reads TGTGCCAGCATGGAAGGGCCGAACACTGAAGCTTTCTTT. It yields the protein CASMEGPNTEAFF.

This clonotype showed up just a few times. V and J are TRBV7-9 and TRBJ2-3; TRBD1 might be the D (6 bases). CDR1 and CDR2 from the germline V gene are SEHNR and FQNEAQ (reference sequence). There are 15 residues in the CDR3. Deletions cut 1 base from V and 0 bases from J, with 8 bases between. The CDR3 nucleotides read TGTGCCAGCAGCTTAGGTCAGGGGAGCACAGATACGCAGTATTTT. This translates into CASSLGQGSTDTQYF.

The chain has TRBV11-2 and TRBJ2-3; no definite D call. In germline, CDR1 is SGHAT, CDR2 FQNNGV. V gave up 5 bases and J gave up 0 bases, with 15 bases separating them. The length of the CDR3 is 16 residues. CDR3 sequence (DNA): TGTGCCAGCAGCACTTTGGACGGGTCTAGCACAGATACGCAGTATTTT. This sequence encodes CASSTLDGSSTDTQYF. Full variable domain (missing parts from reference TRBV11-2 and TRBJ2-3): EAGVAQSPRYKIIEKRQSVAFWCNPISGHATLYWYQQILGQGPKLLIQFQNNGVVDDSQLPKDRFSAERLKGVDSTLKIQPAKLEDSAVYLCASSTLDGSSTDTQYFGPGTRLTVL.

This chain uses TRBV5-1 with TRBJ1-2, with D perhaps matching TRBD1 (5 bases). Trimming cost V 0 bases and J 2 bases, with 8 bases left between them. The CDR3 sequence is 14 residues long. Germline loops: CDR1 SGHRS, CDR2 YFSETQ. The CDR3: CASSLGQQNYGYTF. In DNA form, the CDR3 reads TGCGCCAGCAGCTTGGGACAGCAAAACTATGGCTACACCTTC.

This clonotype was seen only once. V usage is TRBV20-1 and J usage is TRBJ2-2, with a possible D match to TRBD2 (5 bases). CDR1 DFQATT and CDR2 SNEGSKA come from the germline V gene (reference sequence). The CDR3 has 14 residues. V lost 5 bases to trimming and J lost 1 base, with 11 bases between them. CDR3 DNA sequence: TGCAGTGCTGAGGGTTGGGGGAACACCGGGGAGCTGTTTTTT. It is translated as CSAEGWGNTGELFF.

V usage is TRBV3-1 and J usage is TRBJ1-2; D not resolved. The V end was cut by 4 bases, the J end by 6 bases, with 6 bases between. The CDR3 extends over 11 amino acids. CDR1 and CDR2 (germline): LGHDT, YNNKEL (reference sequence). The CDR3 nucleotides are TGTGCCAGCAGCCGAGCAGATGGCTACACCTTC. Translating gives CASSRADGYTF.

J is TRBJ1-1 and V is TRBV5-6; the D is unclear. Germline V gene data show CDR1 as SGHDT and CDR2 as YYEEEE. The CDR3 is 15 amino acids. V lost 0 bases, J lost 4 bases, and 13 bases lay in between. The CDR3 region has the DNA TGTGCCAGCAGCTTGGATCGAGGGATTAGCACTGAAGCTTTCTTT. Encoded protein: CASSLDRGISTEAFF.

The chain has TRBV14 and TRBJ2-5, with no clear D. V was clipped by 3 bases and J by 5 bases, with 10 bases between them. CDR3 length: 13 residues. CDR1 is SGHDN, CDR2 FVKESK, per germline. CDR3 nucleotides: TGTGCCAGCAGCCATACCGAGATGGAGACCCAGTACTTC. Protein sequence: CASSHTEMETQYF.

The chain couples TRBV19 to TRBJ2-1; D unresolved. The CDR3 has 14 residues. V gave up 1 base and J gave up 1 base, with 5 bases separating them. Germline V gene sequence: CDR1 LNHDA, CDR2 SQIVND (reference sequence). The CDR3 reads CASSIAMSYNEQFF. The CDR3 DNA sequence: TGTGCCAGTAGTATAGCGATGTCCTACAATGAGCAGTTCTTC.

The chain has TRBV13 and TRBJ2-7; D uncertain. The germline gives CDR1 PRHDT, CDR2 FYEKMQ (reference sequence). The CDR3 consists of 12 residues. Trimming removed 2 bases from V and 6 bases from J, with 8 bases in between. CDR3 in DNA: TGTGCCAGCAGCTTACCCTCGACCGAGCAGTACTTC. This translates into CASSLPSTEQYF.

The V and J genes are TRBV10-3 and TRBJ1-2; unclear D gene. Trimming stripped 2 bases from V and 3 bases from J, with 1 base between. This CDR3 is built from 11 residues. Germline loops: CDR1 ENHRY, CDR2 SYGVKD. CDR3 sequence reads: CAISEDYGYTF. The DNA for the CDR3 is TGTGCCATCAGTGAGGACTATGGCTACACCTTC.

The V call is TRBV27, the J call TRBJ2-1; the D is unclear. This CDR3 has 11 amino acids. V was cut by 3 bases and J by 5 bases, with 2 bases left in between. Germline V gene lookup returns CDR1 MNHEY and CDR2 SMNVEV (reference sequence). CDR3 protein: CASSLDNEQFF. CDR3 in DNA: TGTGCCAGCAGTTTGGACAATGAGCAGTTCTTC.

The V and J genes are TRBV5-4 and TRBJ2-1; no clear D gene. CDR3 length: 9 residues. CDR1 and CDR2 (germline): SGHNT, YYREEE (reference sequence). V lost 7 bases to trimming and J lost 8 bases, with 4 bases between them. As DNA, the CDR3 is TGTGCCAGCGGAGATGAGCAGTTCTTC. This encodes CASGDEQFF.

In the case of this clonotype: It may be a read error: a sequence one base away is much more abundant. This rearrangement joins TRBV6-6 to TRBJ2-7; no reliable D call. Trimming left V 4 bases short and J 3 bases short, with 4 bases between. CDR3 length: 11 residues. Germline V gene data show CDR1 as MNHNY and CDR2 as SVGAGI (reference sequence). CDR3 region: CASSSYYEQYF. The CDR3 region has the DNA TGTGCCAGCAGTTCCTACTACGAGCAGTACTTC.

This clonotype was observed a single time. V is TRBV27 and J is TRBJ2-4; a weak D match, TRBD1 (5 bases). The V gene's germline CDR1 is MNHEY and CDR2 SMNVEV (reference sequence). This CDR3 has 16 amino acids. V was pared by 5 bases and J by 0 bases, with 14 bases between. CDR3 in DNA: TGTGCCAGCAGTGCCCGACAGTTGCTAGCCAAAAACATTCAGTACTTC. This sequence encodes CASSARQLLAKNIQYF.

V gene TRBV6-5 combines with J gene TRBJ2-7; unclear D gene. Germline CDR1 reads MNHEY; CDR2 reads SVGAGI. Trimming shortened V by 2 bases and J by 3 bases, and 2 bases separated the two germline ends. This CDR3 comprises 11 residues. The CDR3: CASSYNYEQYF. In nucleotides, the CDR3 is TGTGCCAGCAGTTACAACTACGAGCAGTACTTC.

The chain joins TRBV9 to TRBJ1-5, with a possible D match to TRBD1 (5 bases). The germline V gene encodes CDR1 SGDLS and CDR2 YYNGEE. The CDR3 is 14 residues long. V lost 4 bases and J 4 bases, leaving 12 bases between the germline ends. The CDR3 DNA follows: TGTGCCAGCAGCCCCCGCGGGGGAAATCAGCCCCAGCATTTT. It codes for CASSPRGGNQPQHF.

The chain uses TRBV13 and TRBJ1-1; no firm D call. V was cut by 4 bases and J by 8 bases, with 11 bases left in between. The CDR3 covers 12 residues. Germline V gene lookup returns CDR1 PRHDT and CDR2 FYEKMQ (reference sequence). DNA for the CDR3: TGTGCCAGCAGCTCCTCAGATTTGGAAGCTTTCTTT. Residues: CASSSSDLEAFF.

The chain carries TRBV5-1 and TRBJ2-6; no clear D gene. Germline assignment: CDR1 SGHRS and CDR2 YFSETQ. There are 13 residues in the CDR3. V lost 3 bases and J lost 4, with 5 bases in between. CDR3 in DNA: TGCGCCAGCAGCTGGAACGGGGCCAACGTCCTGACTTTC. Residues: CASSWNGANVLTF.

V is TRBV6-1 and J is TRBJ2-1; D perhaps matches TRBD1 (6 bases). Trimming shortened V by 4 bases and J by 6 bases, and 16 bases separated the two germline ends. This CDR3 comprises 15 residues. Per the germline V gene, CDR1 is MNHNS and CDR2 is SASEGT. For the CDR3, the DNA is TGTGCCAGCAGTGCCTCGGACAGAAGGGGCAATGAGCAGTTCTTC. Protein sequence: CASSASDRRGNEQFF.

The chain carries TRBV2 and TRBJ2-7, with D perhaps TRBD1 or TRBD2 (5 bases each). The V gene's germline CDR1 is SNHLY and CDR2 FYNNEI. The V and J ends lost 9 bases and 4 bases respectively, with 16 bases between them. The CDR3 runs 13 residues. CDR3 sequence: CASPGRRKYEQYF. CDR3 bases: TGTGCCAGTCCGGGACGGAGGAAGTACGAGCAGTACTTC.

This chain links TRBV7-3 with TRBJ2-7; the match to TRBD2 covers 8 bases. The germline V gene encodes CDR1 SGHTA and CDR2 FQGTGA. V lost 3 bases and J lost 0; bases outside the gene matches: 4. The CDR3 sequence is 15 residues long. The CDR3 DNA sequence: TGTGCCAGCAGCTTGGATAGCGGGGCCTCCTACGAGCAGTACTTC. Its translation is CASSLDSGASYEQYF.

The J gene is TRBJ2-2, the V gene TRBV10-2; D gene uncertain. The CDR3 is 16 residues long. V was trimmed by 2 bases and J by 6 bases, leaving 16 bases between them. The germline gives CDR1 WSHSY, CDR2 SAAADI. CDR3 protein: CASSEPVSWEPGELFF. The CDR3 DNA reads TGCGCCAGCAGTGAGCCTGTCAGTTGGGAACCCGGGGAGCTGTTTTTT.

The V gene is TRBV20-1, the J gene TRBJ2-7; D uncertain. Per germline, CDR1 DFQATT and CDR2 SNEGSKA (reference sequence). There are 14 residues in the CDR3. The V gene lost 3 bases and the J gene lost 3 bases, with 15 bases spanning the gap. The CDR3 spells CSASVRLNFYEQYF. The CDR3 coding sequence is TGCAGTGCTAGCGTCAGACTTAATTTCTACGAGCAGTACTTC.

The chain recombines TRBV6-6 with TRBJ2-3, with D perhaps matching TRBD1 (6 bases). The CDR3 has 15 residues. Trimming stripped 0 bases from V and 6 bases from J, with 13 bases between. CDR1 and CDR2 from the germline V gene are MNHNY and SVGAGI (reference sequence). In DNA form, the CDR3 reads TGTGCCAGCAGTTACTCGTACCACAGGGTCGATACGCAGTATTTT. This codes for CASSYSYHRVDTQYF.

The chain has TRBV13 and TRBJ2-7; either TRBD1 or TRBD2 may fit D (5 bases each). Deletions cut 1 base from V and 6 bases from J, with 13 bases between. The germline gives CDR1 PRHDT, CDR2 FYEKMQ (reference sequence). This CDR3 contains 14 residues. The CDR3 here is CASSLEGTGTEQYF. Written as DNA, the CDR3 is TGTGCCAGCAGCTTAGAGGGAACCGGGACCGAGCAGTACTTC.

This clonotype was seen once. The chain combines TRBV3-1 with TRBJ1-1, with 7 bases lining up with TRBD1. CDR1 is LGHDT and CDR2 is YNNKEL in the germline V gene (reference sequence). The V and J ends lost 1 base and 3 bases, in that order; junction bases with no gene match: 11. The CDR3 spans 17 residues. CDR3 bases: TGTGCCAGCAGCCAAGTGGGACAGCGAGGCTTGGACACTGAAGCTTTCTTT. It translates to CASSQVGQRGLDTEAFF.